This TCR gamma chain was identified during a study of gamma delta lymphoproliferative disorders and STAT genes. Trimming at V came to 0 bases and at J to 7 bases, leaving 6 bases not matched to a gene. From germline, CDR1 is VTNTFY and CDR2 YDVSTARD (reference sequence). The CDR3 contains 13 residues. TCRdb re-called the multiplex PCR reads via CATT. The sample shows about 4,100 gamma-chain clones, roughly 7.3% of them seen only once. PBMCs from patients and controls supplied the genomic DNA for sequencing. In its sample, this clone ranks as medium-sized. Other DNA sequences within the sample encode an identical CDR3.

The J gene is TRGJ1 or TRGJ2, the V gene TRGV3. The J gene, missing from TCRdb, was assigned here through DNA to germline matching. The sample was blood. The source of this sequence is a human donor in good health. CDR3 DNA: TGTGCCACCTGGGACAGGCTCTACTATAAGAAACTCTTT. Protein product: CATWDRLYYKKLF.